The sequence of this TCR beta chain was determined in a study of cytomegalovirus exposure and HLA in healthy donors. Primers for the PCR totalled 60 Vbeta and 13 Jbeta. Sequencing was performed with immunoSEQ multiplex PCR; in TCRdb, only in-frame clones are kept and a portion is missing. This table holds roughly 140,000 clones, around 72% found once. The study, taken as a whole, reports: Another analysis was done later, and it associated around 15,000 TCR beta sequences with HLA alleles at 0.05 false discovery rate.

Turning to this clone: Its matching antigen is unknown.

Germline V gene sequence: CDR1 LNHDA, CDR2 SQIVND (reference sequence). The CDR3 is made up of 11 amino acids. V lost 6 bases and J 7 bases, leaving 9 bases between the germline ends. This sequence joins TRBV19 and TRBJ1-1, with D uncertain. The sequence was obtained from a man between 18 and 35 years old in good health and CMV-seronegative. Sequenced input: PBMCs. The CDR3: CASRIGSEAFF. CDR3 bases: TGTGCCAGTAGGATTGGCAGTGAAGCTTTCTTT.